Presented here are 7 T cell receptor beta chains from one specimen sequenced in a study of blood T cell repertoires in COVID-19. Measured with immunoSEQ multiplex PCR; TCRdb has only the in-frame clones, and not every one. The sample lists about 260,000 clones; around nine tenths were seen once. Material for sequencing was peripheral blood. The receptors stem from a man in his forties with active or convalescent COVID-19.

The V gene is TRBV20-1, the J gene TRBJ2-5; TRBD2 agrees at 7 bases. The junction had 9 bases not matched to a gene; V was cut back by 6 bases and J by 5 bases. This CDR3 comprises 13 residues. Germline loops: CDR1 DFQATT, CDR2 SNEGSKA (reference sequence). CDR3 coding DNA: TGCAGTGCGAGTCCACTAGCGCGCGAGACCCAGTACTTC. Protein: CSASPLARETQYF.

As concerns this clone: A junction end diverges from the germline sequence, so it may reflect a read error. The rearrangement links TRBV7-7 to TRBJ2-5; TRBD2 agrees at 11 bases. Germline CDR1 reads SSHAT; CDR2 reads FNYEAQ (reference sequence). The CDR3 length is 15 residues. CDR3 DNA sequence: TGTGCTAGCAGCTTAACTAGCGGGAGTTTGGAGACCCAGTACTTC. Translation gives CASSLTSGSLETQYF.

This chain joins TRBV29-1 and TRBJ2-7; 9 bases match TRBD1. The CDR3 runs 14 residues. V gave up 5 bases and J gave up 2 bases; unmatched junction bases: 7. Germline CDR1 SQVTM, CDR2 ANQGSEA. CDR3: CSVFGQGRPYEQYF. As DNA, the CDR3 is TGCAGCGTTTTTGGACAGGGGAGACCCTACGAGCAGTACTTC.

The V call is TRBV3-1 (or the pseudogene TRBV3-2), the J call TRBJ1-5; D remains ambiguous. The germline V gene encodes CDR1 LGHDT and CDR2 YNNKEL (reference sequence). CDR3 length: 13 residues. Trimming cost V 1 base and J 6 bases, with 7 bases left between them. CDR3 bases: TGTGCCAGCAGCCAAGGCAGTGTTCAGCCCCAGCATTTT. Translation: CASSQGSVQPQHF.

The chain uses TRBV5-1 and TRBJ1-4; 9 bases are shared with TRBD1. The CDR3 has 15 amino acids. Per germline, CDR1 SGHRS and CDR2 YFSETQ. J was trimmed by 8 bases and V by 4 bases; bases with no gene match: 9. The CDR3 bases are TGCGCCAGCAGCGGGACGACAGGGGGTGTAGAAAAACTGTTTTTT. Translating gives CASSGTTGGVEKLFF.

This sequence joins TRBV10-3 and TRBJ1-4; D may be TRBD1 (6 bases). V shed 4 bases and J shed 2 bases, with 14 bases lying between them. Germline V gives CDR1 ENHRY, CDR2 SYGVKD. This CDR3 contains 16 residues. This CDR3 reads CAISARGGRTNEKLFF. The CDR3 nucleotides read TGTGCCATCAGTGCCCGAGGGGGACGCACTAATGAAAAACTGTTTTTT.

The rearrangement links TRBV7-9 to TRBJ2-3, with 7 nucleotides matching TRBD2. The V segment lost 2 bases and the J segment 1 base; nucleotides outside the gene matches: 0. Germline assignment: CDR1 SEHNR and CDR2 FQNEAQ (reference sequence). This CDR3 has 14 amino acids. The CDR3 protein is CASSLSGGTDTQYF. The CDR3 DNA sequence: TGTGCCAGCAGCTTAAGCGGGGGCACAGATACGCAGTATTTT.